This TCR beta chain appears in the sequencing data of a study of CD8+ T cells in alopecia areata. Extracted from the samples, RNA was reverse transcribed into cDNA to serve as the sequencing template. The assay was immunoSEQ multiplex PCR, and TCRdb's table has in-frame clones only and misses some. The data show hundreds of thousands of clones, approximately 61% seen once. Researchers took lesional scalp punch biopsies and peripheral blood from people who were alopecia areata patients. This clonotype was sampled from a human donor with alopecia areata. The sample was CD4+ T cells sorted from blood, taken at week 0.

The CDR3 nucleotides are TGCGCCAGCAGCCAAAGGACCCCTGACGTGAACACTGAAGCTTTCTTT. It yields the protein CASSQRTPDVNTEAFF. The chain combines TRBV4-1 with TRBJ1-1; D call uncertain. Germline V gene sequence: CDR1 MGHRA, CDR2 YSYEKL. The CDR3 extends over 16 amino acids. Trimming removed 2 bases from V and 0 bases from J, with 13 bases in between.